The 28 T cell receptor beta chains below come from one sample, sequenced in a study of tumor-infiltrating lymphocytes in primary liver carcinoma. TCR beta cDNA was reverse-transcribed from roughly 0.45 ug of total RNA. The reaction used a constant-region primer and ProtoScript II reverse transcriptase. Sequencing libraries for TCR beta derived from three nested multiplex PCR rounds that used slightly modified ARM-PCR. Researchers ran the first two PCR rounds for roughly 11 cycles each with TRBV1-TRBV30 forward primers and a C-beta reverse primer. MiXCR, run by TCRdb on the multiplex PCR reads, gives a single entry per CDR3 protein. Here the sample spans about 50,000 distinct CDR3 sequences, around 77% being singletons. Total RNA and DNA came together from approximately 20-30 mg of bulk tissue without cell sorting. The sequenced sample was liver tumor tissue from sampling region 5. Documented subset: tumor region T5, tumor centre. Receptors were obtained from a man aged 35 to 55 with primary liver carcinoma and hepatitis B virus infection.

This clonotype was seen many times. The CDR3 region is CASGGLAGGSSYEQYF. CDR3 coding DNA: TGTGCCAGCGGCGGACTAGCGGGGGGGAGCTCCTACGAGCAGTACTTC. The rearrangement links TRBV6-1 to TRBJ2-7; 15 bases align to TRBD2. V lost 8 bases and J lost 0; bases outside the gene matches: 5. CDR1 MNHNS and CDR2 SASEGT come from the germline V gene. The CDR3 length is 16 residues.

This clonotype was recorded once. Sequence at one end of the junction differs from germline and may be a read error. This CDR3 is CTSSTSGGRSYEQYF. As DNA, the CDR3 is TGCACCAGCAGCACATCTGGGGGACGGTCCTACGAGCAGTACTTC. The genes are TRBV5-1 and TRBJ2-7; D possibly uses TRBD1 or TRBD2 (5 bases each). This CDR3 comprises 15 residues. The germline CDR1 and CDR2 sequences are SGHRS and YFSETQ.

With respect to this clonotype: Germline is not matched at one junction end, which may reflect a read error. The chain has TRBV13 and TRBJ1-1; a possible D gene is TRBD1 (6 bases). Germline V gene lookup returns CDR1 PRHDT and CDR2 FYEKMQ (reference sequence). There are 15 residues in the CDR3. This chain's CDR3 is CASSSKTGTKTEAFF. CDR3 DNA: TGTGCCAGCAGCTCGAAAACAGGGACTAAAACTGAAGCCTTCTTT.

As regards this clonotype: The junction departs from germline at one end; a sequencing error may be responsible. V usage is TRBV11-2 and J usage is TRBJ2-5; D may be TRBD2 (6 bases). CDR1 is SGHAT and CDR2 is FQNNGV in the germline V gene. This CDR3 region has 16 residues. CDR3 amino acids: CASSLGSSGPGESQYF. CDR3 nucleotides: TGTGCCAGCAGCTTAGGGAGTAGCGGCCCGGGGGAGAGCCAGTACTTC.

To note about this clonotype: A read error is possible here, since a much larger clone lies one base away. The genes are TRBV19 and TRBJ1-5, with no clear D. Per germline, CDR1 LNHDA and CDR2 SQIVND (reference sequence). The CDR3 runs to 15 residues. Trimming shortened V by 5 bases and J by 2 bases, and 13 bases separated the two germline ends. The CDR3 protein is CASSLSNLGNQPQHF. The CDR3 DNA reads as TGTGCCAGTAGTTTGTCAAATCTCGGCAATCAGCCCCAGCATTTT. Looking up the rest from reference TRBV19 and TRBJ1-5 gives the full variable domain: DGGITQSPKYLFRKEGQNVTLSCEQNLNHDAMYWYRQDPGQGLRLIYYSQIVNDFQKGDIAEGYSVSREKKESFPLTVTSAQKNPTAFYLCASSLSNLGNQPQHFGDGTRLSIL.

This clonotype turned up a few times. At one end the junction does not follow the germline gene, possibly because of a read error. The J gene is TRBJ1-1, the V gene TRBV28; D not certain. CDR1 is MDHEN and CDR2 is SYDVKM in the germline V gene. The CDR3 runs to 12 residues. The CDR3 DNA sequence: TGTGTCAGCTCAACGATGCCTTTAGAAGCTTCCTTT. Its translation: CVSSTMPLEASF. Complete variable domain (other parts from reference TRBV28 and TRBJ1-1): DVKVTQSSRYLVKRTGEKVFLECVQDMDHENMFWYRQDPGLGLRLIYFSYDVKMKEKGDIPEGYSVSREKKERFSLILESASTNQTSMYLCVSSTMPLEASFGQGTRLTVV.

On this clonotype: A read error may account for a junction end that differs from germline. The chain is built from TRBV7-8 and TRBJ2-2, with 7 positions matching TRBD1. CDR1 and CDR2 from the germline V gene are SGHVS and FQNEAQ. CDR3 size: 16 residues. CDR3 DNA: TGTGCAAGCAGCATAGGACAGGCAGGATACACCGGGGAGCTGTTTTTT. Translated: CASSIGQAGYTGELFF.

This clonotype was seen more than once but under ten times. This clone may be a read error of a much larger clone one base away. The V gene is TRBV30, the J gene TRBJ1-2; no firm D call. This CDR3 contains 14 residues. V lost 5 bases, J lost 0 bases, and 13 bases lay in between. Looked up from germline, CDR1 is GTSNPN and CDR2 is SVGIG (reference sequence). The CDR3 sequence: CAWGAGSTNYGYTF. In nucleotides, the CDR3 is TGTGCCTGGGGAGCCGGGTCTACTAACTATGGCTACACCTTC.

This chain connects TRBV12-3 or TRBV12-4 to TRBJ2-2, with a tentative D call TRBD1 (5 bases). The CDR3 has 13 residues. Trimming took 6 bases from V and 14 from J, leaving 19 bases between them. The CDR3 DNA sequence: TGTGCCAGCAGGGCTCAGGGTACCTTAGACCTGTTTTTT. Translated: CASRAQGTLDLFF.

The rearrangement joins TRBV5-4 to TRBJ1-4, with D unresolved. Trimming removed 8 bases at V and 8 bases at J, with 13 bases between. This CDR3 contains 12 residues. Germline CDR1 and CDR2: SGHNT and YYREEE (reference sequence). The CDR3 here is CASSPSGEKLFF. In DNA, the CDR3 is TGTGCCAGTAGCCCGAGCGGGGAAAAACTGTTTTTT.

This clonotype appeared a single time. At one end, the junction sequence differs from germline, possibly due to a read error. The rearrangement uses TRBV11-2 and TRBJ2-5; 9 nucleotides line up with TRBD1. The CDR3 runs to 15 residues. Germline lookup yields CDR1 SGHAT and CDR2 FQNNGV. CDR3 DNA: TGTGCCAGCAGCCCGGGACAGGGATCCCAAGATACCCGGTACTTC. It codes for CASSPGQGSQDTRYF. The variable domain in full, with the rest retrieved from reference TRBV11-2 and TRBJ2-5, is EAGVAQSPRYKIIEKRQSVAFWCNPISGHATLYWYQQILGQGPKLLIQFQNNGVVDDSQLPKDRFSAERLKGVDSTLKIQPAKLEDSAVYLCASSPGQGSQDTRYFGPGTRLLVL.

As concerns this clonotype: The junction departs from the called germline gene at one end, perhaps through a read error. The rearrangement uses TRBV7-8 and TRBJ2-3; D tentatively fits TRBD1 or TRBD2 (5 bases each). The germline gives CDR1 SGHVS, CDR2 FQNEAQ. This CDR3 is 16 amino acids long. CDR3 protein: CVSSSTGGGYSDTQYF. In DNA form, the CDR3 reads TGTGTCAGCAGCTCAACAGGAGGCGGATATTCGGATACGCAGTATTTT.

Comments on this clonotype: Compared with germline, one end of the junction differs, possibly owing to a read error. The J gene is TRBJ2-1, the V gene TRBV10-3; D is unresolved. The CDR3 sequence is 13 residues long. Germline CDR1 ENHRY, CDR2 SYGVKD. CDR3: CATEGYSYNEQFF. As DNA, the CDR3 is TGTGCCACAGAAGGGTACAGCTACAATGAGCAGTTTTTC.

The chain recombines TRBV5-6 with TRBJ2-3; 7 bases line up with TRBD2. Germline V gives CDR1 SGHDT, CDR2 YYEEEE. This CDR3 comprises 14 residues. V lost 8 bases to trimming and J lost 10 bases; unmatched junction nucleotides: 16. Written as DNA, the CDR3 is TGTGCCAGGAGCCCCGGGACTATAGAGGATGCGCAGTATTTT. It encodes CARSPGTIEDAQYF.

Note on this clonotype: Because the CDR3 is missing its conserved closing phenylalanine or tryptophan, this is likely a read error. This rearrangement joins TRBV11-3 to TRBJ2-1; D remains ambiguous. Germline V gene sequence: CDR1 SGHNT, CDR2 YENEEA. The CDR3 is made up of 14 amino acids. The CDR3 sequence is CASSLFTDYNEQFL. The CDR3, as DNA: TGTGCTAGCAGCTTATTTACGGACTACAATGAGCAGTTCTTA.

About this clonotype itself: The germline gene is not matched at one end of the junction; a read error may be the cause. The chain combines TRBV14 with TRBJ1-6; weak D call: TRBD1 (6 bases). The CDR3 contains 14 residues. From germline, CDR1 is SGHDN and CDR2 FVKESK. This chain's CDR3 is CASRHSGENSCLHF. CDR3 nucleotide sequence: TGTGCCAGCCGCCACTCAGGGGAAAATTCATGCCTCCACTTT.

This rearrangement joins TRBV11-1 to TRBJ2-3, with D possibly called TRBD1 or TRBD2 (5 bases each). The CDR3 consists of 19 residues. V gave up 4 bases and J gave up 6 bases, with 29 bases separating them. The germline V gene has CDR1 SGHAT and CDR2 FQDESV (reference sequence). CDR3 DNA: TGTGCCAGCAGCTCTGGGGGAAGCTCTGATGGAGCCCGCTCGGATACGCAGTATTTT. Translated, it gives CASSSGGSSDGARSDTQYF.

This chain joins TRBV29-1 and TRBJ1-1; a weak D match, TRBD1 (6 bases). Germline V CDR1 and CDR2: SQVTM, ANQGSEA. CDR3 length: 14 amino acids. The V end was cut by 6 bases, the J end by 4 bases, with 18 bases between. CDR3 protein: CSVVRRGVSTEAFF. DNA for the CDR3: TGCAGCGTCGTCAGAAGGGGGGTGAGCACTGAAGCTTTCTTT. Using reference TRBV29-1 and TRBJ1-1 for the parts outside the CDR3, the full variable domain is SAVISQKPSRDICQRGTSLTIQCQVDSQVTMMFWYRQQPGQSLTLIATANQGSEATYESGFVIDKFPISRPNLTFSTLTVSNMSPEDSSIYLCSVVRRGVSTEAFFGQGTRLTVV.

About this clonotype itself: The junction shows a germline mismatch at one end, possibly a read error. This sequence joins TRBV6-1 and TRBJ2-3; tentatively, D is TRBD2 (6 bases). The V gene's germline CDR1 is MNHNS and CDR2 SASEGT. The CDR3 runs to 14 residues. The CDR3: CASSERLGPDTQYF. CDR3 nucleotide sequence: TGTGCCAGCAGTGAGCGACTAGGGCCAGATACCCAGTATTTT.

Regarding this clonotype: The junction shows a germline mismatch at one end, possibly a read error. The chain uses TRBV6-5 and TRBJ2-3; 7 nucleotides align to TRBD2. This CDR3 contains 17 residues. Per the germline V gene, CDR1 is MNHEY and CDR2 is SVGAGI. The CDR3 DNA sequence: TGTGCCAGCAGTTCACTCCCCCTAAGCGGGGCGACGGATACGCTGTATTTT. It is translated as CASSSLPLSGATDTLYF.

This clonotype was seen many times. This rearrangement joins TRBV6-6 to TRBJ2-3; 16 bases are a match to TRBD2. Germline V gene sequence: CDR1 MNHNY, CDR2 SVGAGI (reference sequence). The J segment lost 6 bases and the V segment lost 6 bases, leaving 12 bases of the junction unmatched. This CDR3 contains 18 residues. Here the CDR3 reads CASSTGTSGRVLPDTQYF. CDR3 nucleotide sequence: TGTGCCAGCAGCACCGGGACTAGCGGGAGGGTCCTCCCGGATACGCAGTATTTT.

This clonotype is deemed medium-sized. V and J are TRBV12-3 or TRBV12-4 and TRBJ2-3; TRBD1 agrees at 7 bases. Trimming at V came to 4 bases and at J to 7 bases, leaving 11 bases not matched to a gene. This CDR3 comprises 15 residues. The CDR3 here is CASSSEGAEFYTQYF. In nucleotides, the CDR3 is TGTGCCAGCAGTTCCGAGGGGGCTGAATTCTATACGCAGTATTTT.

Remarks on this clonotype: The germline gene is not matched at one end of the junction; a read error may be the cause. V and J are TRBV30 and TRBJ1-1, with D possibly matching TRBD1 (5 bases). The CDR3 has 14 residues. Germline V gene data show CDR1 as GTSNPN and CDR2 as SVGIG (reference sequence). CDR3 DNA sequence: TGTGCCTGGAGGTGGGGGAGGGTGAACACTGAAGCTCTCTTT. Encoded protein: CAWRWGRVNTEALF.

This clonotype appeared once. One junction end disagrees with the germline gene, perhaps due to a read error. V and J are TRBV2 and TRBJ2-5, with D maybe TRBD1 (5 bases). Germline CDR1 is SNHLY and CDR2 is FYNNEI. The CDR3 extends over 13 amino acids. The CDR3 loop reads CASRADVRETQYF. The CDR3 DNA is TGCGCCAGCAGGGCGGATGTGCGGGAGACCCAGTACTTC.

The genes are TRBV29-1 and TRBJ1-2, with D perhaps TRBD1 (5 bases). CDR1 is SQVTM and CDR2 is ANQGSEA in the germline V gene. Trimming cost V 7 bases and J 10 bases, with 22 bases left between them. This CDR3 has 13 amino acids. CDR3 nucleotide sequence: TGCAGCGCCAACCAGGGAGGCGACTATTTCTACACCTTC. Encoded protein: CSANQGGDYFYTF.

Notes on this clonotype: A much larger clone differs from this one at a single base, so this may be a read error. The chain is built from TRBV28 and TRBJ2-2; 8 bases fit TRBD2. Germline V CDR1 and CDR2: MDHEN, SYDVKM. The CDR3 has 15 amino acids. The CDR3 spells CVSSLLAANTGELFF. The CDR3 coding sequence is TGTGTCAGCAGTTTACTAGCGGCGAACACCGGGGAGCTGTTTTTT.

This clonotype was counted only a few times. This chain connects TRBV20-1 to TRBJ1-1; D not resolved. The V end was cut by 5 bases, the J end by 1 base, with 11 bases between. This CDR3 region has 13 residues. The germline CDR1 and CDR2 sequences are DFQATT and SNEGSKA (reference sequence). CDR3 DNA: TGCAGTGCTGGGAGACGGCCGAACACTGAAGCTTTCTTT. Its translation is CSAGRRPNTEAFF.

Remarks on this clonotype: The junction does not match germline at one end; this may be a read error. The rearrangement uses TRBV11-1 and TRBJ2-3; perhaps D is TRBD1 or TRBD2 (5 bases each). This CDR3 is 19 amino acids long. The germline V gene encodes CDR1 SGHAT and CDR2 FQDESV (reference sequence). The CDR3 coding sequence is TGTGCCAGCAACTCTGGGGGAAGCCCTGTTGGAGCCCGCACAGATACGCGGTATTTT. Amino acid sequence: CASNSGGSPVGARTDTRYF.